Below, 15 T cell receptor beta chains from the same sample are listed, as sequenced in a study of blood T cell repertoires in COVID-19. Sequencing used immunoSEQ multiplex PCR; TCRdb keeps in-frame clones, though not all of them. The sample consists of 200,000 to 250,000 clones, approximately 80% of them appearing once. Sequencing used peripheral blood. The receptors stem from a woman of 80 years or more with COVID-19, enrolled during active disease.

DNA of the CDR3: TGCGCCAGCAGCTTGGTTGGGGGGAGGGAGGAAAAACTGTTTTTT. This gives the protein CASSLVGGREEKLFF. The rearrangement links TRBV5-1 to TRBJ1-4; a possible D gene is TRBD1 (5 bases). V lost 0 bases and J 8 bases, leaving 14 bases between the germline ends. Germline V lookup: CDR1 SGHRS, CDR2 YFSETQ. There are 15 residues in the CDR3.

The chain recombines TRBV12-5 with TRBJ1-1, with a weak D call TRBD1 (6 bases). CDR3 length: 11 residues. Trimming cost V 6 bases and J 8 bases, with 10 bases left between them. CDR1 and CDR2 (germline): LGHNT, FRNRAP. The CDR3 is CASGQGSEAFF. As DNA, the CDR3 is TGTGCTAGTGGACAGGGCTCCGAAGCTTTCTTT.

This clone was observed a single time. The rearrangement uses TRBV6-2 or TRBV6-3 and TRBJ1-2, with a tentative D call TRBD1 (5 bases). The CDR3 is 13 residues long. V gave up 6 bases and J gave up 2 bases, with 10 bases separating them. Germline CDR1 MNHEY, CDR2 SVGEGT. The CDR3 DNA is TGTGCCAGCAGACCTAACAGGAACTATGGCTACACCTTC. This codes for CASRPNRNYGYTF.

The V call is TRBV11-2, the J call TRBJ1-1; D may be TRBD1 (5 bases). Trimming removed 1 base at V and 11 bases at J, with 14 bases between. This CDR3 has 13 amino acids. Germline loops: CDR1 SGHAT, CDR2 FQNNGV. The CDR3 sequence: CASSLVVQGRAFF. Here the CDR3 DNA reads TGTGCCAGCAGCTTAGTAGTGCAGGGCCGGGCTTTCTTT.

Only a few counts were recorded for this clone. The rearrangement links TRBV19 to TRBJ2-5; D possibly corresponds to TRBD1 (5 bases). V was cut by 6 bases and J by 1 base, with 30 bases left in between. From germline, CDR1 is LNHDA and CDR2 SQIVND (reference sequence). The CDR3 runs to 20 residues. Written as DNA, the CDR3 is TGTGCCAGTAGCCTCAGGTGGGGCAGGAGCCACATGGGGTCCCAAGAGACCCAGTACTTC. Translation gives CASSLRWGRSHMGSQETQYF.

V is TRBV27 and J is TRBJ2-1; 12 bases line up with TRBD2. CDR3 length equals 13 residues. Germline values: CDR1 MNHEY, CDR2 SMNVEV (reference sequence). The V gene end was trimmed by 8 bases and the J gene end by 9 bases; junction bases not matched to a gene: 5. This chain's CDR3 is CASRTSGNGEQFF. The CDR3 DNA reads TGTGCCAGCCGGACTAGCGGGAATGGTGAGCAGTTCTTC.

Comment on this clone: This same CDR3 is encoded by further DNA sequences in the sample. The chain combines TRBV28 with TRBJ2-2; 9 bases are shared with TRBD1. CDR1 and CDR2 (germline): MDHEN, SYDVKM. Trimming took 4 bases from V and 1 from J; bases not matched to a gene: 1. The CDR3 loop spans 15 amino acids. The CDR3, as DNA: TGTGCCAGCAGTTCGGGACAGGGGAACACCGGGGAGCTGTTTTTT. Translating gives CASSSGQGNTGELFF.

The chain couples TRBV7-2 to TRBJ1-2, with D maybe TRBD1 (5 bases). Germline CDR1 reads SGHTA; CDR2 reads FQGNSA. There are 16 residues in the CDR3. Deletions cut 5 bases from V and 2 bases from J, with 18 bases between. The CDR3 DNA is TGTGCCAGCAGCCCAGCGGGACGAAATGGGAACTATGGCTACACCTTC. The encoded protein is CASSPAGRNGNYGYTF.

The chain is built from TRBV15 and TRBJ2-2, with D possibly matching TRBD2 (6 bases). The CDR3 has 16 residues. Trimming removed 3 bases at V and 14 bases at J, with 25 bases between. Germline CDR1 reads LNHNV; CDR2 reads YYDKDF (reference sequence). In DNA form, the CDR3 reads TGTGCCACCAGCAGGGCCCTTGGGGGTTCTAGCGCTGGTCTGTTTTTT. Amino acid sequence: CATSRALGGSSAGLFF.

J is TRBJ2-3 and V is TRBV5-1; D might be TRBD1 (5 bases). This CDR3 has 13 amino acids. Trimming pared 0 bases from V and 8 bases from J, leaving 10 bases between. Germline values: CDR1 SGHRS, CDR2 YFSETQ. The CDR3: CASSLDPQATQYF. As DNA, the CDR3 is TGCGCCAGCAGCTTGGACCCACAGGCTACGCAGTATTTT.

This chain links TRBV29-1 with TRBJ1-5; D is undetermined. This CDR3 has 12 residues. Germline CDR1 reads SQVTM; CDR2 reads ANQGSEA. Trimming took off 6 bases at V and 5 bases at J, with 11 bases between the two ends. CDR3: CSVRTTDQPQHF. In nucleotides, the CDR3 is TGCAGCGTGCGGACTACGGATCAGCCCCAGCATTTT.

The chain carries TRBV27 and TRBJ2-1, with 10 bases fitting TRBD1. Unmatched junction bases numbered 10, after V lost 5 bases and J lost 6 bases. Germline CDR1 MNHEY, CDR2 SMNVEV (reference sequence). The CDR3 contains 16 residues. The chain's CDR3 is CASSLTDRGGSNEQFF. The CDR3 DNA reads as TGTGCCAGCAGTCTCACGGACAGGGGGGGCTCCAATGAGCAGTTCTTC.

CDR3 protein: CASRLGARGRSGYTF. CDR3 nucleotides: TGTGCCAGCAGACTGGGGGCCAGGGGGCGTAGTGGCTACACCTTC. The chain combines TRBV28 with TRBJ1-2, with 8 nucleotides matching TRBD1. The CDR3 runs to 15 residues. In germline, CDR1 is MDHEN, CDR2 SYDVKM. V gave up 6 bases and J gave up 7 bases; unmatched junction bases: 13.

This clone occurred a few times. This chain uses TRBV6-1 with TRBJ1-5; TRBD1 matches 8 bases. Germline CDR1 and CDR2: MNHNS and SASEGT. There are 15 residues in the CDR3. Trimming cost V 1 base and J 7 bases; bases outside gene matches: 6. CDR3 sequence (DNA): TGTGCCAGCAGTGAAGTCTACAGGGGGTTGCAGCCCCAGCATTTT. It is translated as CASSEVYRGLQPQHF.

The count of this clone is one. The CDR3 spells CASSPGTPNTEAFF. In DNA form, the CDR3 reads TGTGCCAGCAGCCCCGGGACACCCAACACTGAAGCTTTCTTT. V and J are TRBV5-6 and TRBJ1-1; TRBD1 is a possible D gene (6 bases). The germline V and J ends were trimmed by 4 bases and 2 bases, with 12 bases remaining between them. The V gene's germline CDR1 is SGHDT and CDR2 YYEEEE. The CDR3 has 14 residues.